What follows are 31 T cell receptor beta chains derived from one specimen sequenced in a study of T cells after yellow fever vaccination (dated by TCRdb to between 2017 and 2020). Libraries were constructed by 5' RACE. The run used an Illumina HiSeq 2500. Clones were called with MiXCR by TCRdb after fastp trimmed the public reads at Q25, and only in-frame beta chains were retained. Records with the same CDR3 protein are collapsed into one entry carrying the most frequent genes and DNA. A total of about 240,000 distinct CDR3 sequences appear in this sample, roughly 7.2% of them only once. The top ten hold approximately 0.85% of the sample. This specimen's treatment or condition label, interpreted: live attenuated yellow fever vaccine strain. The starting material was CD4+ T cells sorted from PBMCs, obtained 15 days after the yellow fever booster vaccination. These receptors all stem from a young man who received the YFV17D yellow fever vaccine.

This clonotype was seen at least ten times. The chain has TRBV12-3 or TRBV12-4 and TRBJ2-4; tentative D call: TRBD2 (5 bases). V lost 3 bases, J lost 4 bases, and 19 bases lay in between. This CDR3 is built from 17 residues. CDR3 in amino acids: CASSFPRGEGLKNIQYF. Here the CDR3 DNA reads TGTGCCAGCAGTTTTCCTCGTGGAGAGGGCCTTAAAAACATTCAGTACTTC.

The CDR3 sequence is CASSLSRFDTQYF. CDR3 nucleotides: TGTGCCAGCAGTCTCAGCAGGTTTGATACGCAGTATTTT. This sequence joins TRBV6-1 and TRBJ2-3; D uncertain. CDR1 and CDR2 from the germline V gene are MNHNS and SASEGT. CDR3 length equals 13 residues. Trimming took 5 bases from V and 6 from J, leaving 12 bases between them.

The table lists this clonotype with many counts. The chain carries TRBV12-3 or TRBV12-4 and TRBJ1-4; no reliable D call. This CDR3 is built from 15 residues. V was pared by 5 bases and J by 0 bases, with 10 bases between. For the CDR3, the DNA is TGTGCCAGCAGTGCGTACAGTGCAACTAATGAAAAACTGTTTTTT. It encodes CASSAYSATNEKLFF.

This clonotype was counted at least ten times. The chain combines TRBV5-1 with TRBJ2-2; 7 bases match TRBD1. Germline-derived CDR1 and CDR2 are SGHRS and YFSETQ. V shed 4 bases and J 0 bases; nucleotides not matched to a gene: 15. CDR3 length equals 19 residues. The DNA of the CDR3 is TGCGCCAGCAGCGACCAGGACAGGCCTCTAACAACGAACACCGGGGAGCTGTTTTTT. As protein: CASSDQDRPLTTNTGELFF.

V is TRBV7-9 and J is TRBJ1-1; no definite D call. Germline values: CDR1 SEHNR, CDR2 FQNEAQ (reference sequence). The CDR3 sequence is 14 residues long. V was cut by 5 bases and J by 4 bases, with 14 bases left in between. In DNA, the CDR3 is TGTGCCAGCAGCCCGAACCCGCCGGTCACTGAAGCTTTCTTT. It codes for CASSPNPPVTEAFF.

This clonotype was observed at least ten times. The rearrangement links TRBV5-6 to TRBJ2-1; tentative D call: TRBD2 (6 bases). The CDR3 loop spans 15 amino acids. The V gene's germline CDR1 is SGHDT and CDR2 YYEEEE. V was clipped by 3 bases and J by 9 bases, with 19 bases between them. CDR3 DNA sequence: TGTGCCAGCAGCTCACTTCCCGATAGCGGAGCTGAGCAGTTCTTC. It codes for CASSSLPDSGAEQFF. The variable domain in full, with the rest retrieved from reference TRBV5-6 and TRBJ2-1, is DAGVTQSPTHLIKTRGQQVTLRCSPKSGHDTVSWYQQALGQGPQFIFQYYEEEERQRGNFPDRFSGHQFPNYSSELNVNALLLGDSALYLCASSSLPDSGAEQFFGPGTRLTVL.

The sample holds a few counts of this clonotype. In DNA, the CDR3 is TGTGCCAGCAGGTCTAGCAGCACCTACGAGCAGTACTTC. Translation gives CASRSSSTYEQYF. The rearrangement uses TRBV6-1 and TRBJ2-7; D is perhaps TRBD2 (5 bases). The CDR3 is 13 amino acids. The germline gives CDR1 MNHNS, CDR2 SASEGT. Trimming pared 6 bases from V and 2 bases from J, leaving 11 bases between.

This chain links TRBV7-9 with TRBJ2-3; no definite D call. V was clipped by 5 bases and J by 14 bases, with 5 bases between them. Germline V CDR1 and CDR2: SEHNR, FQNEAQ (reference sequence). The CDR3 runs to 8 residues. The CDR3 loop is CASSVPYF. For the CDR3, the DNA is TGTGCCAGCAGCGTACCGTATTTT.

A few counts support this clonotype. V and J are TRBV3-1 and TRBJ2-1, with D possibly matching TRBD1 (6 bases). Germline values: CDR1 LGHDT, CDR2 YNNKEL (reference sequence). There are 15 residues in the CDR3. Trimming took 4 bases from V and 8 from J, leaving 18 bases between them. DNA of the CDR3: TGTGCCAGCAGCCGCAGGGGTAAGATCGTACATGAGCAGTTCTTC. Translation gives CASSRRGKIVHEQFF.

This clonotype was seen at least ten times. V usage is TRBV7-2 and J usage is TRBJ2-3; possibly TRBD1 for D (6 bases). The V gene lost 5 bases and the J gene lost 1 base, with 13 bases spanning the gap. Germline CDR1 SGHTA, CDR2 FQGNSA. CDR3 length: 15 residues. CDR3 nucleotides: TGTGCCAGCAGCCAACAGGGAAGTGGCACAGATACGCAGTATTTT. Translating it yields CASSQQGSGTDTQYF.

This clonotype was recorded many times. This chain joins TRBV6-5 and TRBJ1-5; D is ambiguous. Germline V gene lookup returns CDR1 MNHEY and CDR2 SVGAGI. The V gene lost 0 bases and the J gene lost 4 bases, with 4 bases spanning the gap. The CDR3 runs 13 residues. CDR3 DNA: TGTGCCAGCAGTTACTCACCAAATCAGCCCCAGCATTTT. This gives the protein CASSYSPNQPQHF.

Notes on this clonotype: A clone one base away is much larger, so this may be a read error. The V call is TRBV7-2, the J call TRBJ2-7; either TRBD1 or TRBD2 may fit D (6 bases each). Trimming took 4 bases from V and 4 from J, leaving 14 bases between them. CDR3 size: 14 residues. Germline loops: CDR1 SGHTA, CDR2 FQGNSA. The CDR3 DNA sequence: TGTGCCAGCAGCTACCAGAGAGGGGGGTACGAGCAGTACTTC. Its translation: CASSYQRGGYEQYF.

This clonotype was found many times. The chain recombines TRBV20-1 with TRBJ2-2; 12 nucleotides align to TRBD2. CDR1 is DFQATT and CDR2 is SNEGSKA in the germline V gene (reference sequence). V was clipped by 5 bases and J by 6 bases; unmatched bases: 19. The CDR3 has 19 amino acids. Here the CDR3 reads CSAHHLLAGGPSDAGELFF. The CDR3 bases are TGCAGTGCTCACCACCTTCTAGCGGGAGGGCCCTCGGACGCCGGGGAGCTGTTTTTT.

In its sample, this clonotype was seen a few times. The CDR3 loop reads CSVEVRGGGDTEAFF. The CDR3 DNA follows: TGCAGCGTTGAAGTTCGGGGGGGAGGGGACACTGAAGCTTTCTTT. V and J are TRBV29-1 and TRBJ1-1; D may be TRBD1 (5 bases). Germline V gene sequence: CDR1 SQVTM, CDR2 ANQGSEA. The length of the CDR3 is 15 residues. The ends were cut back, 1 base at V and 3 bases at J, with 15 bases in the middle.

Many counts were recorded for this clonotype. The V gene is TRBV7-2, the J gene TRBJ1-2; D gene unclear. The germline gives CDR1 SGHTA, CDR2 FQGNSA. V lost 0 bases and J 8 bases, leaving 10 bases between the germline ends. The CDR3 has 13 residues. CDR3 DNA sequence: TGTGCCAGCAGCTTAGCTGTGGCTATGGGCTACACCTTC. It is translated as CASSLAVAMGYTF. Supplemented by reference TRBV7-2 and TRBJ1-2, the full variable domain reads GAGVSQSPSNKVTEKGKDVELRCDPISGHTALYWYRQSLGQGLEFLIYFQGNSAPDKSGLPSDRFSAERTGGSVSTLTIQRTQQEDSAVYLCASSLAVAMGYTFGSGTRLTVV.

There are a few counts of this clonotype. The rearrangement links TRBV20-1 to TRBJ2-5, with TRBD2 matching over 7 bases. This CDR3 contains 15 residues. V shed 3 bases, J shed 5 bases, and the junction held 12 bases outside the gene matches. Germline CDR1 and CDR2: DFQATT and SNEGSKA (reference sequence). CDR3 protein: CSASDSGFGGETQYF. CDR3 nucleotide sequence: TGCAGTGCTAGTGATAGCGGGTTTGGTGGGGAGACCCAGTACTTC.

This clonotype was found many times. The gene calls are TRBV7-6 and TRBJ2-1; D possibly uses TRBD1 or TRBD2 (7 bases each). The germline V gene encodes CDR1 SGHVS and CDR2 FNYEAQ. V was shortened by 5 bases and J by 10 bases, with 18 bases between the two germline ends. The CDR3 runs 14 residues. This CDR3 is CASSPSGGDGEQFF. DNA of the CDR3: TGTGCCAGCAGCCCCTCAGGGGGGGACGGGGAGCAGTTCTTC. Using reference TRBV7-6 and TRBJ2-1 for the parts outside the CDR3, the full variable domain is GAGVSQSPRYKVTKRGQDVALRCDPISGHVSLYWYRQALGQGPEFLTYFNYEAQQDKSGLPNDRFSAERPEGSISTLTIQRTEQRDSAMYRCASSPSGGDGEQFFGPGTRLTVL.

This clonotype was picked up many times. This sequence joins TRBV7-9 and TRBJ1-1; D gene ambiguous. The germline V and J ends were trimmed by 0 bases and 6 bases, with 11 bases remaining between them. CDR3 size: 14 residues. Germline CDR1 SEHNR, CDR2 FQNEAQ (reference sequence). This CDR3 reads CASSLALVGAEAFF. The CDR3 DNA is TGTGCCAGCAGCTTAGCGTTAGTTGGGGCTGAAGCTTTCTTT.

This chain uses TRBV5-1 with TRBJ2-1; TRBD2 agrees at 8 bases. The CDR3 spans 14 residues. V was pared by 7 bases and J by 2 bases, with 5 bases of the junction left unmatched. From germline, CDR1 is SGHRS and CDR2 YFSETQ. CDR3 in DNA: TGCGCCAGCGGGGCGGGAGGCGCCTACAATGAGCAGTTCTTC. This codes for CASGAGGAYNEQFF.

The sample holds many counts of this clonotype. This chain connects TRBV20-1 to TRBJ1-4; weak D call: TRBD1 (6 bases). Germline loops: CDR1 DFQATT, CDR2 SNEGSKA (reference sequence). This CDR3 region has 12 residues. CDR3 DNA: TGCCAGGCCGGACAGAATAATGAAAAACTGTTTTTT. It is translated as CQAGQNNEKLFF.

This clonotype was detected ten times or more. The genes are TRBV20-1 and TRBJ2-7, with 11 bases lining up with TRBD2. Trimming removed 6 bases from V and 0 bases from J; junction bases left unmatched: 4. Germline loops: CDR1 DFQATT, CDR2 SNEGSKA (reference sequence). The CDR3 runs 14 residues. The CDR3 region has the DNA TGCAGTGCCCGGGGACTAGCGGTCTCCTACGAGCAGTACTTC. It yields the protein CSARGLAVSYEQYF.

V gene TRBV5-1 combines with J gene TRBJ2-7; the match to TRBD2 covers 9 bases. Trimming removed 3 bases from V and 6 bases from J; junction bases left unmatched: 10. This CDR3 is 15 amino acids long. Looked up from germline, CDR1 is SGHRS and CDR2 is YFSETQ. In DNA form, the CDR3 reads TGCGCCAGCAGCTCCGCACCATCTAGCGGGATCGAGCAGTACTTC. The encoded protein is CASSSAPSSGIEQYF.

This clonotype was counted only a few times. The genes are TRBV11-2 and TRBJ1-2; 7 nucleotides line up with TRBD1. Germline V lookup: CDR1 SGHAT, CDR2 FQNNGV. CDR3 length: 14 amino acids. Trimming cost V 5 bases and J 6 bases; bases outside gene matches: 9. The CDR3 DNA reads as TGTGCCAGCAGCGGCGGCAGGGGGATCCATGGCTACACCTTC. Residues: CASSGGRGIHGYTF.

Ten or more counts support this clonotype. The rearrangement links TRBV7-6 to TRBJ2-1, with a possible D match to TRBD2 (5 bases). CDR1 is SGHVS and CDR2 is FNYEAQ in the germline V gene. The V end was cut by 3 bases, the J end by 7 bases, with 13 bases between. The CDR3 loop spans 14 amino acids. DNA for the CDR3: TGTGCCAGCAGCTTTGCGGGTTCATATAATGAGCAGTTCTTC. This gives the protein CASSFAGSYNEQFF.

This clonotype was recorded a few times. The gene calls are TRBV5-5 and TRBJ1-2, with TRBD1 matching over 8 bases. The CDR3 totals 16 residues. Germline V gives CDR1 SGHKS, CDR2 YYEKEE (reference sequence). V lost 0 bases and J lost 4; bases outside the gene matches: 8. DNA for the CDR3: TGTGCCAGCAGCTTGGCAAGGGCAGGGGGCCCCTATGGCTACACCTTC. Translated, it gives CASSLARAGGPYGYTF.

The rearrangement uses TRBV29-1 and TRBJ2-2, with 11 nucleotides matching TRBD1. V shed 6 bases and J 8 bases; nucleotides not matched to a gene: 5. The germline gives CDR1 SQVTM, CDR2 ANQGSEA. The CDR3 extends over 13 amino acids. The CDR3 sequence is CSVGDRGIGELFF. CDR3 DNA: TGCAGCGTGGGGGACAGGGGGATTGGGGAGCTGTTTTTT.

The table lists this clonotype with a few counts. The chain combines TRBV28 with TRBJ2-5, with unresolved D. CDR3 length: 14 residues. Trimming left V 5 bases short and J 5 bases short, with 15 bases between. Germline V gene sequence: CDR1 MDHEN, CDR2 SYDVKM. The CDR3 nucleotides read TGTGCCAGCAGTACCCCTAGAGCGCGCGAGACCCAGTACTTC. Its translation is CASSTPRARETQYF. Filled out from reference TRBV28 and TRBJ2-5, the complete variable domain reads DVKVTQSSRYLVKRTGEKVFLECVQDMDHENMFWYRQDPGLGLRLIYFSYDVKMKEKGDIPEGYSVSREKKERFSLILESASTNQTSMYLCASSTPRARETQYFGPGTRLLVL.

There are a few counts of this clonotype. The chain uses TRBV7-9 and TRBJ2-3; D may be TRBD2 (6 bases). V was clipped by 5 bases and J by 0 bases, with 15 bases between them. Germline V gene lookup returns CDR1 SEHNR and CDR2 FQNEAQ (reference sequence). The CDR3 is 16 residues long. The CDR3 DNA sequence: TGTGCCAGCAGCCGCGGGGAGGCAGAGAGCACAGATACGCAGTATTTT. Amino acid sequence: CASSRGEAESTDTQYF. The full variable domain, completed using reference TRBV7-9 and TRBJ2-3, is DTGVSQNPRHKITKRGQNVTFRCDPISEHNRLYWYRQTLGQGPEFLTYFQNEAQLEKSRLLSDRFSAERPKGSFSTLEIQRTEQGDSAMYLCASSRGEAESTDTQYFGPGTRLTVL.

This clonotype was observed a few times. The CDR3 sequence: CASSFDWAQYF. The CDR3 DNA sequence: TGTGCCAGCAGCTTTGACTGGGCCCAGTACTTC. This chain uses TRBV7-6 with TRBJ2-5, with D hard to call. V shed 3 bases and J shed 9 bases, with 8 bases lying between them. Per the germline V gene, CDR1 is SGHVS and CDR2 is FNYEAQ. The CDR3 is 11 residues long. The full variable domain, rest sourced from reference TRBV7-6 and TRBJ2-5, is GAGVSQSPRYKVTKRGQDVALRCDPISGHVSLYWYRQALGQGPEFLTYFNYEAQQDKSGLPNDRFSAERPEGSISTLTIQRTEQRDSAMYRCASSFDWAQYFGPGTRLLVL.

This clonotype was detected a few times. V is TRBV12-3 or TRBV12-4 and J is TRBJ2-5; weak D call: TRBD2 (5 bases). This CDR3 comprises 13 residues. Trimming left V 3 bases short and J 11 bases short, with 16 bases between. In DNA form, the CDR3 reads TGTGCCAGCAGTTTTGCCCCCGGGATCGGGCAGTACTTC. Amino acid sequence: CASSFAPGIGQYF.

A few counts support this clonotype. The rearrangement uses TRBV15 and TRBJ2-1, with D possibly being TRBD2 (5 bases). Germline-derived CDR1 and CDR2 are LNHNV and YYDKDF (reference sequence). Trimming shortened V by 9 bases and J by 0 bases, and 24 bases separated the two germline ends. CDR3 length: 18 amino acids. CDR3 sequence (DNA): TGTGCCACAAGAGAGGGTCTAGCTGGGAAGAGCTCCTACAATGAGCAGTTCTTC. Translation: CATREGLAGKSSYNEQFF.